The clone carrying this T cell receptor beta chain was seen a few times. Its antigen remains unidentified. This CDR3 has 13 residues. Looked up from germline, CDR1 is LNHDA and CDR2 is SQIVND (reference sequence). The V and J ends lost 9 bases and 2 bases respectively, with 11 bases between them. RNA transcripts provided the source from which TCR beta CDR3 regions were amplified. First-round RT-PCR targeting the TCR CDR3 was performed with the HTBI primer set. TCRdb independently ran MiXCR on the multiplex PCR reads; one entry per CDR3 protein. The sample lists approximately 400,000 distinct CDR3 sequences, 15% to 19% seen once, with 13% to 15% in the top ten. The sample comes from a study of T cells in Graves' hyperthyroidism and ophthalmopathy. Over 18 months, lack of ophthalmopathy progression marked Graves' hyperthyroidism as stable. Exclusion followed for patients with uncontrolled infection, other autoimmune disease, pregnancy or lactation.

Study results and limitations: A model built on 13 V-J features separated ophthalmopathy from stable hyperthyroidism.

This rearrangement joins TRBV19 to TRBJ1-5, with D possibly matching TRBD1 (5 bases). Sample: blood. The receptor comes from a woman between 18 and 29 years old with Graves' hyperthyroidism. The DNA for the CDR3 is TGTGCCAGCGAAGGGGTGGGCAATCAGCCCCAGCATTTT. Translation gives CASEGVGNQPQHF.